This section outlines one T cell receptor (beta chain) sequence together with its context. The table came from immunoSEQ multiplex PCR; TCRdb's copy has only in-frame clones and leaves some out. The sample gives 20,000 to 30,000 clones, around 82% of which show up once; around 10% is in the top ten. Between the trimmed V and J ends, which lost 0 bases and 5 bases, there was a span of 10 bases. The CDR3 runs to 14 residues. CDR1 is KGHSH, CDR2 LQKENI, per germline. The data were taken from a study of PD-L1 blockade in urothelial cancer. This rearrangement joins TRBV18 to TRBJ1-2; D not certain. The sample consisted of PBMCs, taken around atezolizumab (anti-PD-L1) treatment. This sequence was found in a man between 70 and 80 years old with urothelial cancer. The CDR3 spells CASSPPGGRYGYTF. The CDR3, as DNA: TGTGCCAGCTCACCACCCGGAGGCCGATATGGCTACACCTTC.